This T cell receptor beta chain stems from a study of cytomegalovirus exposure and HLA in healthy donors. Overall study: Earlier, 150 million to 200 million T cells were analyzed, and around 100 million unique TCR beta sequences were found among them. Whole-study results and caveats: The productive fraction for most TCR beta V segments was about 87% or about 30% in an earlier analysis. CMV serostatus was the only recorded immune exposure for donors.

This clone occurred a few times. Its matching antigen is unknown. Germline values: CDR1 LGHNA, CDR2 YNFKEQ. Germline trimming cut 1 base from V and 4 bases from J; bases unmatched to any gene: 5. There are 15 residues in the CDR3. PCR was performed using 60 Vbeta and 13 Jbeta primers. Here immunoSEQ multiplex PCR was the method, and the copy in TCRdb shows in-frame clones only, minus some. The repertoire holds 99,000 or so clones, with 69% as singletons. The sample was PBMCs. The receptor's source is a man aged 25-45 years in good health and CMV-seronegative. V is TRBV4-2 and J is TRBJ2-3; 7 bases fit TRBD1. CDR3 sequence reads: CASSQGSGGADTQYF. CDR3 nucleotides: TGTGCCAGCAGCCAAGGTTCAGGGGGTGCAGATACGCAGTATTTT.